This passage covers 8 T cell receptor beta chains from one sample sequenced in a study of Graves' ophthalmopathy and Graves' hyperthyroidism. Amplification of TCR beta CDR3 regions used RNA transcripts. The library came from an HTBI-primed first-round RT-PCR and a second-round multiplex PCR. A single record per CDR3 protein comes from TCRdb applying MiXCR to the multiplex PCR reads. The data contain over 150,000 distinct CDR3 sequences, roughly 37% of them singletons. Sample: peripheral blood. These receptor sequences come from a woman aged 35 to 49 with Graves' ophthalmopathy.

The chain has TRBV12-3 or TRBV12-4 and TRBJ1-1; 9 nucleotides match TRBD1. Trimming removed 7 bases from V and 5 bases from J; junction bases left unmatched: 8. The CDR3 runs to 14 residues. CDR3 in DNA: TGTGCCAGCACAAGACTGACAGGGGGAACTGAAGCTTTCTTT. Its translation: CASTRLTGGTEAFF.

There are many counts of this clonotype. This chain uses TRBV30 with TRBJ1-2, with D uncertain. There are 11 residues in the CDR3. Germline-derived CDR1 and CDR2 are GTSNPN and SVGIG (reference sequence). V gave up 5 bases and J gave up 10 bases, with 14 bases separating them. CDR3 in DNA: TGTGCCTGGGCCAACCTGTTTGACTACACCTTC. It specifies CAWANLFDYTF.

The CDR3 loop reads CASSYDRDRLNTEAFF. The DNA for the CDR3 is TGTGCCAGCAGTTACGACAGGGACAGACTGAACACTGAAGCTTTCTTT. This chain links TRBV6-5 with TRBJ1-1; 7 bases line up with TRBD1. CDR1 and CDR2 (germline): MNHEY, SVGAGI. The J segment lost 0 bases and the V segment lost 2 bases, leaving 6 bases of the junction unmatched. The CDR3 loop spans 16 amino acids.

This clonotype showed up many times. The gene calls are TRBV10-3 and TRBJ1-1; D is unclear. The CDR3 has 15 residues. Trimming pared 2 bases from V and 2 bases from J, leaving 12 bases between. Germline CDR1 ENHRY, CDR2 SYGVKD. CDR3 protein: CAISEPPGVNTEAFF. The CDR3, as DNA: TGTGCCATCAGTGAGCCCCCGGGCGTTAACACTGAAGCTTTCTTT.

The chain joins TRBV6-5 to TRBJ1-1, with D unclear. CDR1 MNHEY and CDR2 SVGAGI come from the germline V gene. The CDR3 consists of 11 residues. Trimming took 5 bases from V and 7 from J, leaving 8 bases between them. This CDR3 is CASSISNEAFF. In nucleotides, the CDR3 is TGTGCCAGCAGTATCTCGAATGAAGCTTTCTTT.

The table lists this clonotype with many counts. The CDR3 is CASRSGGGENTEAFF. The CDR3 bases are TGTGCCAGCAGAAGCGGTGGGGGGGAGAACACTGAAGCTTTCTTT. The chain uses TRBV6-1 and TRBJ1-1; the D gene is possibly TRBD1 (5 bases). From germline, CDR1 is MNHNS and CDR2 SASEGT. The CDR3 length is 15 residues. Trimming left V 6 bases short and J 1 base short, with 15 bases between.

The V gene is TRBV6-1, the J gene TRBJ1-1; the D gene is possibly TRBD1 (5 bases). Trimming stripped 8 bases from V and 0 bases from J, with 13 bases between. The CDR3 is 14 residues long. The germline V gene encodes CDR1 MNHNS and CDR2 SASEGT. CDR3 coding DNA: TGTGCCAGCTCCGACAGCCCTATGAACACTGAAGCTTTCTTT. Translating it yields CASSDSPMNTEAFF.

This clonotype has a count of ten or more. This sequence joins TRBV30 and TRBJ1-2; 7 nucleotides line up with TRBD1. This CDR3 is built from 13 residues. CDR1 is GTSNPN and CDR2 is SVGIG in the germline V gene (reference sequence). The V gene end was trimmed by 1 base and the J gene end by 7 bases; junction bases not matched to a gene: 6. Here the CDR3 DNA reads TGTGCCTGGAGTGGATTAAACAGGGGTGGCTACACCTTC. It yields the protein CAWSGLNRGGYTF.